This T cell receptor beta chain was recovered during a study of blood T cell repertoires in COVID-19. Whole-study context: Samples came from the United States, Italy and Spain, spanning acute and convalescent COVID-19. T cells, B-cell-depleted T cells, or PBMCs supplied cDNA or gDNA.

Per the original data handling: By means of reference gene primer amplification, nucleated cell counts were estimated. The table came from immunoSEQ multiplex PCR; TCRdb's copy has only in-frame clones and leaves some out. V and J calls and clone size are given by that table; D and trimming were obtained from the DNA. The repertoire holds 50,000 to 65,000 clones, with approximately 90% as singletons. Material for sequencing was peripheral blood. The receptor's source is a human donor in a cohort sampled during active COVID-19.

Here the CDR3 reads CASRPETGGVYGYTF. For the CDR3, the DNA is TGTGCCAGTAGACCTGAGACAGGGGGCGTCTATGGCTACACCTTC. The chain recombines TRBV19 with TRBJ1-2; 10 nucleotides match TRBD1. Germline V lookup: CDR1 LNHDA, CDR2 SQIVND (reference sequence). The V and J ends lost 6 bases and 4 bases, in that order; junction bases with no gene match: 8. The CDR3 runs 15 residues.